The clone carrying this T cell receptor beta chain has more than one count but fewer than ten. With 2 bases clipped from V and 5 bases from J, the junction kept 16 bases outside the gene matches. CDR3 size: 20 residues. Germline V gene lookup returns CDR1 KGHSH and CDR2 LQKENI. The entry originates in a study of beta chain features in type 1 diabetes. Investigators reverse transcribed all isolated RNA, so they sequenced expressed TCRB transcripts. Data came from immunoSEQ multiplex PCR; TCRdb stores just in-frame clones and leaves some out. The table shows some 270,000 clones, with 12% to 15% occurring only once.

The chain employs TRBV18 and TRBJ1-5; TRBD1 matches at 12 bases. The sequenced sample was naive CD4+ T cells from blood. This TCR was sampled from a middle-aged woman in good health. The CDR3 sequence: CASSPRVTYDGTGGHQPQHF. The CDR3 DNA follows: TGTGCCAGCTCACCAAGGGTGACGTATGATGGGACAGGGGGCCATCAGCCCCAGCATTTT.